This entry is about one T cell receptor beta chain. The data derive from a study of control samples from healthy donors and cancer patients. Generated by immunoSEQ multiplex PCR, the TCRdb table keeps only in-frame clones and is missing some. Here the sample spans 150,000 to 200,000 clones, 91% being singletons. The V gene's germline CDR1 is LGHDT and CDR2 YNNKEL (reference sequence). J was trimmed by 4 bases and V by 4 bases; bases with no gene match: 3. CDR3 length: 15 amino acids. This TCR came from a woman aged 25 to 39 in good health. V usage is TRBV3-1 (or the pseudogene TRBV3-2) and J usage is TRBJ2-3, with 12 bases fitting TRBD2. The specimen sequenced was blood. This chain's CDR3 is CASSRLAGVPDTQYF. CDR3 DNA sequence: TGTGCCAGCAGCCGACTAGCGGGAGTCCCAGATACGCAGTATTTT.